These 9 T cell receptor beta chains originate from one sample sequenced in a study of cytomegalovirus exposure and HLA in healthy donors. It was with 60 Vbeta and 13 Jbeta primers that the PCR ran. Libraries were prepared by immunoSEQ multiplex PCR; TCRdb keeps only in-frame clonotypes and omits some of them. The sample's table shows 70,000 to 100,000 clones. The sequencing sample was made of PBMCs. The receptors here all came from a man in his late teens or twenties in good health and CMV-seropositive.

The rearrangement uses TRBV2 and TRBJ2-5; 7 nucleotides align to TRBD1. Germline values: CDR1 SNHLY, CDR2 FYNNEI. This CDR3 spans 14 amino acids. The V gene end was trimmed by 4 bases and the J gene end by 2 bases; junction bases not matched to a gene: 4. CDR3 residues: CASSVLTGQETQYF. CDR3 DNA sequence: TGTGCCAGCAGTGTGTTGACAGGGCAAGAGACCCAGTACTTC.

The chain has TRBV2 and TRBJ2-7, with D possibly matching TRBD2 (5 bases). Trimming took off 6 bases at V and 3 bases at J, with 15 bases between the two ends. This CDR3 is 14 amino acids long. The germline CDR1 and CDR2 sequences are SNHLY and FYNNEI. CDR3 bases: TGTGCCAGCAGCGGGGTCGAAACGGACTACGAGCAGTACTTC. Translation gives CASSGVETDYEQYF.

The chain combines TRBV19 with TRBJ1-5; no definite D call. The CDR3 totals 13 residues. Germline CDR1 and CDR2: LNHDA and SQIVND (reference sequence). Trimming took 1 base from V and 6 from J, leaving 7 bases between them. The CDR3, as DNA: TGTGCCAGTAGTATAGGGGCGGGTCAGCCCCAGCATTTT. It yields the protein CASSIGAGQPQHF.

The chain carries TRBV28 and TRBJ1-1; TRBD1 matches 7 bases. Unmatched junction bases numbered 14, after V lost 5 bases and J lost 5 bases. The germline V gene has CDR1 MDHEN and CDR2 SYDVKM. The CDR3 covers 16 residues. The CDR3 DNA reads as TGTGCCAGCAGTAGAGGGGCAGGGGGACGGAAAACTGAAGCTTTCTTT. The encoded protein is CASSRGAGGRKTEAFF.

The rearrangement uses TRBV30 and TRBJ1-2; 9 bases match TRBD1. CDR3 size: 11 residues. With V trimmed by 8 bases and J by 2 bases, 0 bases remained unmatched. Germline V gene data show CDR1 as GTSNPN and CDR2 as SVGIG (reference sequence). The CDR3 is CAGQGNYGYTF. DNA of the CDR3: TGTGCCGGACAGGGGAACTATGGCTACACCTTC.

This chain uses TRBV7-2 with TRBJ2-7, with D possibly being TRBD2 (7 bases). Germline lookup yields CDR1 SGHTA and CDR2 FQGNSA. V was pared by 1 base and J by 3 bases, with 16 bases between. The CDR3 extends over 16 amino acids. The CDR3 spells CASSLGNRGAYYEQYF. The DNA of the CDR3 is TGTGCCAGCAGCTTAGGTAATCGGGGGGCTTACTACGAGCAGTACTTC.

The chain employs TRBV30 and TRBJ2-7; TRBD2 matches 7 bases. The CDR3 totals 13 residues. The ends lost 2 bases at V and 3 bases at J; junction bases unmatched: 4. Germline V gene sequence: CDR1 GTSNPN, CDR2 SVGIG (reference sequence). The CDR3 loop is CAWSRGEGYEQYF. The CDR3 nucleotides are TGTGCCTGGAGTCGGGGGGAAGGCTACGAGCAGTACTTC.

The rearrangement joins TRBV6-5 to TRBJ1-2; 7 nucleotides agree with TRBD1. Unmatched junction bases numbered 7, after V lost 5 bases and J lost 4 bases. Per the germline V gene, CDR1 is MNHEY and CDR2 is SVGAGI. CDR3 length: 14 residues. The CDR3 reads CASSRDREFYGYTF. The CDR3, as DNA: TGTGCCAGCAGTCGGGACAGAGAGTTCTATGGCTACACCTTC.

This sequence joins TRBV18 and TRBJ1-1, with D tentatively TRBD1 (5 bases). V was shortened by 3 bases and J by 6 bases, with 23 bases between the two germline ends. The CDR3 sequence is 17 residues long. Germline V gene lookup returns CDR1 KGHSH and CDR2 LQKENI. The CDR3 spells CASSPFPGDPQVPEAFF. The CDR3 coding sequence is TGTGCCAGCTCACCTTTTCCTGGTGACCCACAGGTCCCTGAAGCTTTCTTT.